One sample yielded the 31 T cell receptor beta chains listed below, sequenced in a study of cytomegalovirus exposure and HLA in healthy donors. PCR was performed using 60 Vbeta and 13 Jbeta primers. Produced via immunoSEQ multiplex PCR; TCRdb's table is partial and in-frame only. The repertoire consists of about 180,000 clones, with approximately 73% occurring once and the leading ten covering around 2.3%. Sequences were obtained from PBMCs. Every receptor here comes from a woman younger than 45 in good health and CMV-seropositive.

This clone was found a few times. The rearrangement joins TRBV9 to TRBJ2-1; possible D gene TRBD2, 5 bases. The germline V and J ends were trimmed by 2 bases and 6 bases, with 12 bases remaining between them. This CDR3 is 14 amino acids long. Germline lookup yields CDR1 SGDLS and CDR2 YYNGEE. The CDR3 spells CASSVSDRGNEQFF. For the CDR3, the DNA is TGTGCCAGCAGCGTTAGTGATCGGGGCAATGAGCAGTTCTTC.

V and J are TRBV2 and TRBJ1-2; possibly TRBD1 for D (6 bases). This CDR3 region has 15 residues. Germline V gene sequence: CDR1 SNHLY, CDR2 FYNNEI. V was pared by 1 base and J by 1 base, with 10 bases between. CDR3 sequence: CASSEEDRINYGYTF. The CDR3 DNA follows: TGTGCCAGCAGTGAAGAGGACAGAATTAACTATGGCTACACCTTC.

The chain couples TRBV19 to TRBJ1-6, with TRBD1 identical over 9 bases. This CDR3 spans 16 amino acids. The ends lost 4 bases at V and 6 bases at J; junction bases unmatched: 7. Germline values: CDR1 LNHDA, CDR2 SQIVND (reference sequence). CDR3 nucleotides: TGTGCCAGTAGTACCCTGGGGACAGGGTTTAATTCACCCCTCCACTTT. Protein product: CASSTLGTGFNSPLHF.

The V and J genes are TRBV6-6 and TRBJ2-3; 8 bases align to TRBD1. V was clipped by 2 bases and J by 2 bases; unmatched bases: 3. This CDR3 region has 15 residues. Germline CDR1 reads MNHNY; CDR2 reads SVGAGI (reference sequence). DNA for the CDR3: TGTGCCAGCAGTTACGGGACAGGCCCCACAGATACGCAGTATTTT. This gives the protein CASSYGTGPTDTQYF.

This clone was seen only once. The rearrangement joins TRBV18 to TRBJ2-5; D is possibly TRBD1 (5 bases). Near its end, the DNA agrees better with TRBJ2-7, so the J call may be wrong. Germline V gene sequence: CDR1 KGHSH, CDR2 LQKENI. The CDR3 consists of 16 residues. The CDR3 here is CASSKGSTIPTYEQYF. The CDR3 coding sequence is TGTGCCAGCTCGAAGGGGTCGACGATTCCCACCTACGAGCAGTACTTC.

Only a few counts were recorded for this clone. The rearrangement links TRBV5-6 to TRBJ2-3; D remains unclear. The ends were cut back, 0 bases at V and 2 bases at J, with 7 bases in the middle. The CDR3 length is 14 residues. Per the germline V gene, CDR1 is SGHDT and CDR2 is YYEEEE. The CDR3 here is CASSLGQITDTQYF. CDR3 sequence (DNA): TGTGCCAGCAGCTTGGGCCAGATCACAGATACGCAGTATTTT.

This clone is a singleton in its sample. V usage is TRBV5-6 and J usage is TRBJ2-5, with D possibly being TRBD2 (5 bases). The V end lost 3 bases, the J end lost 11 bases, and 14 bases lay between the germline ends. The germline V gene has CDR1 SGHDT and CDR2 YYEEEE. This CDR3 region has 12 residues. CDR3 DNA: TGTGCCAGCAGCTCTAGAGGGCGAGGGCAGTACTTC. Its protein is CASSSRGRGQYF. Drawing the rest from reference TRBV5-6 and TRBJ2-5, the complete variable domain is DAGVTQSPTHLIKTRGQQVTLRCSPKSGHDTVSWYQQALGQGPQFIFQYYEEEERQRGNFPDRFSGHQFPNYSSELNVNALLLGDSALYLCASSSRGRGQYFGPGTRLLVL.

The chain has TRBV7-8 and TRBJ2-7; 13 positions agree with TRBD2. J gave up 6 bases and V 3 bases, and 5 bases lay outside the gene matches. Germline V CDR1 and CDR2: SGHVS, FQNEAQ. This CDR3 has 15 residues. Here the CDR3 DNA reads TGTGCCAGCAGCTTGGTACTAGCGGGGGGGCTCGAGCAGTACTTC. It specifies CASSLVLAGGLEQYF. Based on the CDR3 plus reference TRBV7-8 and TRBJ2-7, the full variable domain is GAGVSQSPRYKVAKRGQDVALRCDPISGHVSLFWYQQALGQGPEFLTYFQNEAQLDKSGLPSDRFFAERPEGSVSTLKIQRTQQEDSAVYLCASSLVLAGGLEQYFGPGTRLTVT.

In this sample, this clone turned up a few times. The chain couples TRBV5-1 to TRBJ2-7, with D perhaps TRBD2 (5 bases). Trimming took off 4 bases at V and 5 bases at J, with 10 bases between the two ends. The CDR3 sequence is 12 residues long. Per the germline V gene, CDR1 is SGHRS and CDR2 is YFSETQ. The DNA for the CDR3 is TGCGCCAGCAGCCGAATCGGGAACGAGCAGTACTTC. Residues: CASSRIGNEQYF. The variable domain in full, completed from reference TRBV5-1 and TRBJ2-7, reads KAGVTQTPRYLIKTRGQQVTLSCSPISGHRSVSWYQQTPGQGLQFLFEYFSETQRNKGNFPGRFSGRQFSNSRSEMNVSTLELGDSALYLCASSRIGNEQYFGPGTRLTVT.

The chain combines TRBV4-2 with TRBJ1-1; 7 bases match TRBD1. The CDR3 extends over 15 amino acids. The germline CDR1 and CDR2 sequences are LGHNA and YNFKEQ. V trimming: 4 bases; J trimming: 0 bases; junction bases outside the gene matches: 5. For the CDR3, the DNA is TGTGCCAGCAGCCGCGGGGACAGCATGAACACTGAAGCTTTCTTT. The encoded protein is CASSRGDSMNTEAFF.

The V and J genes are TRBV9 and TRBJ2-1, with 7 bases identical to TRBD1. V shed 0 bases and J 0 bases; nucleotides not matched to a gene: 9. From germline, CDR1 is SGDLS and CDR2 YYNGEE. The CDR3 runs to 18 residues. CDR3 bases: TGTGCCAGCAGCGTAGGCCAACCGACAGGGCTCTCCTACAATGAGCAGTTCTTC. Translation: CASSVGQPTGLSYNEQFF.

The rearrangement joins TRBV4-1 to TRBJ1-1, with 8 bases aligning to TRBD1. V lost 3 bases and J lost 5; bases outside the gene matches: 17. The germline gives CDR1 MGHRA, CDR2 YSYEKL. This CDR3 comprises 18 residues. The DNA of the CDR3 is TGCGCCAGCAGCCATCGACCGGGACAGGAGGTAATATGGACTGAAGCTTTCTTT. The encoded protein is CASSHRPGQEVIWTEAFF.

The gene calls are TRBV30 and TRBJ2-1, with 10 bases matching TRBD1. Germline V gene data show CDR1 as GTSNPN and CDR2 as SVGIG (reference sequence). CDR3 length: 14 residues. The trim removed 4 bases at V and 7 bases at J, leaving 7 bases unmatched. This CDR3 is CAWIPGQGKNEQFF. The CDR3 DNA reads as TGTGCCTGGATACCGGGACAGGGGAAGAATGAGCAGTTCTTC.

This clone was seen a few times. The chain has TRBV6-5 and TRBJ2-1, with 9 bases fitting TRBD2. Germline V gene sequence: CDR1 MNHEY, CDR2 SVGAGI. The CDR3 is 15 amino acids. V lost 8 bases to trimming and J lost 6 bases; unmatched junction nucleotides: 11. The CDR3 here is CASPRRLAGCNEQFF. CDR3 nucleotide sequence: TGTGCCAGCCCAAGGCGGCTAGCGGGGTGCAATGAGCAGTTCTTC.

The rearrangement links TRBV9 to TRBJ2-5, with a tentative D call TRBD1 (7 bases). Trimming removed 0 bases from V and 5 bases from J, with 14 bases in between. Germline values: CDR1 SGDLS, CDR2 YYNGEE. The CDR3 runs to 15 residues. The CDR3 bases are TGTGCCAGCAGCGTAGGAGCAGGGGGGTTGGAGACCCAGTACTTC. It encodes CASSVGAGGLETQYF.

The chain couples TRBV25-1 to TRBJ1-4; D not certain. From germline, CDR1 is MGHDK and CDR2 SYGVNS. The CDR3 is 13 residues long. The V gene lost 5 bases and the J gene lost 6 bases, with 10 bases spanning the gap. The CDR3 DNA sequence: TGTGCCAGCAGTTGGCTCGAACATGAAAAACTGTTTTTT. Translating it yields CASSWLEHEKLFF.

The rearrangement links TRBV29-1 to TRBJ2-5; weak D call: TRBD2 (5 bases). With 6 bases removed from V and 5 bases from J, the gap between germline ends came to 13 bases. The CDR3 sequence is 12 residues long. Germline CDR1 and CDR2: SQVTM and ANQGSEA. As DNA, the CDR3 is TGCAGCGTCGGGGAATCGTCGGAGACCCAGTACTTC. This codes for CSVGESSETQYF.

The V and J genes are TRBV27 and TRBJ1-3; no clear D. The CDR3 contains 15 residues. The V end lost 6 bases, the J end lost 2 bases, and 14 bases lay between the germline ends. Germline CDR1 MNHEY, CDR2 SMNVEV (reference sequence). This CDR3 reads CASRERVSAGNTIYF. The DNA for the CDR3 is TGTGCCAGCAGGGAGAGGGTATCGGCTGGAAACACCATATATTTT.

The rearrangement links TRBV7-2 to TRBJ2-1; D uncertain. CDR1 SGHTA and CDR2 FQGNSA come from the germline V gene. Trimming stripped 5 bases from V and 0 bases from J, with 14 bases between. The CDR3 spans 16 residues. The chain's CDR3 is CASSIGPYSSYNEQFF. CDR3 coding DNA: TGTGCCAGCAGCATAGGGCCGTACAGCTCCTACAATGAGCAGTTCTTC.

This rearrangement joins TRBV6-6 to TRBJ1-3, with no clear D. Germline loops: CDR1 MNHNY, CDR2 SVGAGI (reference sequence). The CDR3 consists of 16 residues. Trimming pared 4 bases from V and 2 bases from J, leaving 15 bases between. The CDR3 sequence: CASSWASQHPGNTIYF. The DNA for the CDR3 is TGTGCCAGCAGTTGGGCTTCGCAGCACCCTGGAAACACCATATATTTT.

The chain has TRBV7-9 and TRBJ1-4; 10 bases align to TRBD1. This CDR3 spans 18 amino acids. Unmatched junction bases numbered 9, after V lost 5 bases and J lost 0 bases. Germline V gene sequence: CDR1 SEHNR, CDR2 FQNEAQ (reference sequence). The CDR3 protein is CASSLGQGTAATNEKLFF. CDR3 in DNA: TGTGCCAGCAGCCTGGGACAGGGGACCGCAGCAACTAATGAAAAACTGTTTTTT.

This chain connects TRBV13 to TRBJ2-7; 8 bases align to TRBD1. Germline loops: CDR1 PRHDT, CDR2 FYEKMQ (reference sequence). V shed 4 bases and J 4 bases; nucleotides not matched to a gene: 15. The CDR3 has 17 amino acids. The CDR3 DNA sequence: TGTGCCAGCAGCTCGTTCGCTGAAGACAGGGGCTTGTACGAGCAGTACTTC. It is translated as CASSSFAEDRGLYEQYF.

V and J are TRBV7-9 and TRBJ1-2; tentatively, D is TRBD1 (5 bases). Trimming took 5 bases from V and 8 from J, leaving 21 bases between them. Germline CDR1 and CDR2: SEHNR and FQNEAQ (reference sequence). This CDR3 spans 15 amino acids. In DNA form, the CDR3 reads TGTGCCAGCAGCCACCTTCGGGACTACATTAGGGGCTACACCTTC. Translated, it gives CASSHLRDYIRGYTF.

This chain links TRBV28 with TRBJ2-3; 12 nucleotides line up with TRBD2. Germline lookup yields CDR1 MDHEN and CDR2 SYDVKM. The length of the CDR3 is 14 residues. The V and J ends lost 6 bases and 6 bases, in that order; junction bases with no gene match: 4. CDR3 region: CASSLAGGPDTQYF. DNA of the CDR3: TGTGCCAGCAGCCTAGCGGGGGGGCCGGATACGCAGTATTTT.

This clone was counted a few times. The chain employs TRBV19 and TRBJ2-1; TRBD2 is a possible D gene (7 bases). Germline CDR1 reads LNHDA; CDR2 reads SQIVND (reference sequence). The CDR3 covers 15 residues. The V end lost 10 bases, the J end lost 1 base, and 17 bases lay between the germline ends. The CDR3: CATLGGRNSYNEQFF. The DNA for the CDR3 is TGTGCCACCCTGGGGGGGCGCAATTCCTACAATGAGCAGTTCTTC. The variable domain in full, with the rest retrieved from reference TRBV19 and TRBJ2-1, is DGGITQSPKYLFRKEGQNVTLSCEQNLNHDAMYWYRQDPGQGLRLIYYSQIVNDFQKGDIAEGYSVSREKKESFPLTVTSAQKNPTAFYLCATLGGRNSYNEQFFGPGTRLTVL.

This clone has just one count. The chain couples TRBV7-6 to TRBJ1-6; 8 nucleotides align to TRBD1. The CDR3 spans 16 residues. The V segment lost 5 bases and the J segment 5 bases; nucleotides outside the gene matches: 8. Germline V gene sequence: CDR1 SGHVS, CDR2 FNYEAQ. The CDR3 DNA reads TGTGCCAGCAGCAACTCGGGACAGGTAGATAATTCACCCCTCCACTTT. Its translation is CASSNSGQVDNSPLHF.

V and J are TRBV10-2 and TRBJ2-3; 7 bases map to TRBD2. Trimming removed 8 bases from V and 4 bases from J; junction bases left unmatched: 9. Germline CDR1 and CDR2: WSHSY and SAAADI. There are 14 residues in the CDR3. The CDR3, as DNA: TGCGCCAGCGCTCGGACTAGTAGGGCAGATACGCAGTATTTT. Protein: CASARTSRADTQYF.

V usage is TRBV6-1 and J usage is TRBJ2-7; 8 bases are a match to TRBD1. J was trimmed by 1 base and V by 9 bases; bases with no gene match: 8. This CDR3 is built from 14 residues. From germline, CDR1 is MNHNS and CDR2 SASEGT. Here the CDR3 reads CARVPRQGSYEQYF. The CDR3 nucleotides read TGTGCCAGAGTTCCTAGACAGGGGTCCTACGAGCAGTACTTC.

This clone was seen more than once but under ten times. The chain joins TRBV5-8 to TRBJ1-5; D uncertain. Trimming took off 3 bases at V and 1 base at J, with 11 bases between the two ends. Per the germline V gene, CDR1 is SGHTS and CDR2 is YDEGEE. The CDR3 consists of 15 residues. The chain's CDR3 is CASSYRRASNQPQHF. The DNA for the CDR3 is TGTGCCAGCAGCTACCGGAGGGCAAGCAATCAGCCCCAGCATTTT.

V usage is TRBV18 and J usage is TRBJ1-5; D gene ambiguous. This CDR3 is 15 amino acids long. Germline values: CDR1 KGHSH, CDR2 LQKENI. V lost 6 bases, J lost 2 bases, and 14 bases lay in between. The CDR3 DNA follows: TGTGCCAGCTCCCCGAGGTTATCTGGCAATCAGCCCCAGCATTTT. The encoded protein is CASSPRLSGNQPQHF.

This clone was found once. The chain links TRBV11-3 to TRBJ2-7; D gene uncertain. The V gene lost 0 bases and the J gene lost 7 bases, with 4 bases spanning the gap. The germline V gene encodes CDR1 SGHNT and CDR2 YENEEA. This CDR3 has 11 residues. In nucleotides, the CDR3 is TGTGCCAGCAGCTTAGATCTGGAGCAGTACTTC. Amino acid sequence: CASSLDLEQYF.